This entry lists 31 T cell receptor beta chains sequenced from one sample in a study of cytomegalovirus exposure and HLA in healthy donors (dated by TCRdb to 2017 to 2019). Library preparation used the immunoSEQ multiplex PCR assay. A mixture of 60 forward primers for TCR Vbeta segments and 13 reverse primers for TCR Jbeta segments was used in the multiplex PCR. TCRdb obtained this table from immuneACCESS and retained in-frame rearrangements with V and J assigned. These tables miss some clones; where compared with another copy, unresolved V genes account for less than half of the shortfall, and the remainder is unexplained. This sample has over 110,000 clones in its table, and roughly 80% of those were observed once. The ten largest clones capture roughly 8.8% of the sample. What was sequenced was PBMCs. Receptors were obtained from a woman in her forties or fifties in good health and CMV-seropositive.

The chain employs TRBV5-1 and TRBJ1-2; D uncertain. The V and J ends lost 7 bases and 8 bases respectively, with 18 bases between them. Germline loops: CDR1 SGHRS, CDR2 YFSETQ. There are 13 residues in the CDR3. CDR3 DNA: TGCGCCAGCGGCGAGCGGGCAGCAAGGGGCTACACCTTC. It translates to CASGERAARGYTF.

The genes are TRBV4-1 and TRBJ2-5; TRBD2 matches at 13 bases. CDR1 MGHRA and CDR2 YSYEKL come from the germline V gene. This CDR3 is built from 17 residues. The V segment lost 1 base and the J segment 4 bases; nucleotides outside the gene matches: 6. CDR3 nucleotides: TGCGCCAGCAGCCAAGTACTAGCGGGGGGGCCGCGAGAGACCCAGTACTTC. The encoded protein is CASSQVLAGGPRETQYF.

The chain is built from TRBV9 and TRBJ2-1, with 8 bases lining up with TRBD1. Trimming at V came to 3 bases and at J to 3 bases, leaving 5 bases not matched to a gene. Germline V gives CDR1 SGDLS, CDR2 YYNGEE. This CDR3 contains 15 residues. The CDR3 sequence: CASSAGTGGYNEQFF. CDR3 nucleotide sequence: TGTGCCAGCAGCGCCGGGACAGGAGGCTACAATGAGCAGTTCTTC.

About this clone: An end of the junction does not agree with germline; a read error may underlie this. This chain uses TRBV29-1 with TRBJ2-7; TRBD1 matches at 11 bases. Germline loops: CDR1 SQVTM, CDR2 ANQGSEA. The length of the CDR3 is 14 residues. The CDR3 DNA sequence: TGCAGCATTGAGGGACAGGGGGGAAGGTACGAGCAGTACTTC. It is translated as CSIEGQGGRYEQYF.

V usage is TRBV9 and J usage is TRBJ1-6; D is unclear. Germline CDR1 SGDLS, CDR2 YYNGEE. Trimming stripped 7 bases from V and 7 bases from J, with 27 bases between. There are 18 residues in the CDR3. CDR3 nucleotides: TGTGCCAGCGGCAAAGAGGCTACAGTGGAGGGTCGGAATTCACCCCTCCACTTT. Translated, it gives CASGKEATVEGRNSPLHF.

This clone was seen a handful of times. V gene TRBV16 combines with J gene TRBJ1-1; tentatively, D is TRBD1 (5 bases). Deletions cut 3 bases from V and 4 bases from J, with 9 bases between. CDR3 length: 13 amino acids. Looked up from germline, CDR1 is KGHSY and CDR2 is FQNENV. The CDR3 coding sequence is TGTGCCAGCAGCCACCTTCAGGGCACTGAAGCTTTCTTT. It is translated as CASSHLQGTEAFF.

The rearrangement links TRBV30 to TRBJ2-2, with D perhaps TRBD2 (5 bases). The germline gives CDR1 GTSNPN, CDR2 SVGIG (reference sequence). V was pared by 0 bases and J by 3 bases, with 8 bases between. The CDR3 runs to 14 residues. CDR3 residues: CAWSVPGYTGELFF. CDR3 in DNA: TGTGCCTGGAGTGTACCGGGGTACACCGGGGAGCTGTTTTTT. The complete variable domain, with remaining parts taken from reference TRBV30 and TRBJ2-2, reads SQTIHQWPATLVQPVGSPLSLECTVEGTSNPNLYWYRQAAGRGLQLLFYSVGIGQISSEVPQNLSASRPQDRQFILSSKKLLLSDSGFYLCAWSVPGYTGELFFGEGSRLTVL.

The chain carries TRBV5-1 and TRBJ1-6; D remains ambiguous. The germline gives CDR1 SGHRS, CDR2 YFSETQ. The V end was cut by 6 bases, the J end by 9 bases, with 19 bases between. The CDR3 is 15 residues long. The CDR3 sequence is CASNAAPGAGSPLHF. Here the CDR3 DNA reads TGCGCCAGCAACGCAGCCCCCGGCGCGGGTTCACCCCTCCACTTT.

The table lists this clone with a count of one. CDR3 sequence reads: CAISEVRGSHGEQYF. CDR3 nucleotides: TGTGCCATCAGTGAGGTCAGGGGTTCCCACGGCGAGCAGTACTTC. V gene TRBV10-3 combines with J gene TRBJ2-7; tentative D call: TRBD1 (6 bases). The CDR3 length is 15 residues. Trimming took off 2 bases at V and 6 bases at J, with 17 bases between the two ends. Germline assignment: CDR1 ENHRY and CDR2 SYGVKD.

The chain carries TRBV12-5 and TRBJ2-7; 8 nucleotides agree with TRBD1. Germline CDR1 and CDR2: LGHNT and FRNRAP. With 5 bases clipped from V and 0 bases from J, the junction kept 6 bases outside the gene matches. CDR3 size: 15 residues. CDR3 coding DNA: TGTGCTAGTGGTATAGGACAGGGTGGCTCCTACGAGCAGTACTTC. Translated: CASGIGQGGSYEQYF.

V is TRBV30 and J is TRBJ2-7, with D possibly being TRBD1 (6 bases). Trimming pared 5 bases from V and 3 bases from J, leaving 8 bases between. The germline CDR1 and CDR2 sequences are GTSNPN and SVGIG (reference sequence). The CDR3 sequence is 11 residues long. CDR3 region: CAWQTGYEQYF. For the CDR3, the DNA is TGTGCCTGGCAGACAGGCTACGAGCAGTACTTC. Combining the CDR3 with reference TRBV30 and TRBJ2-7 gives the whole variable domain SQTIHQWPATLVQPVGSPLSLECTVEGTSNPNLYWYRQAAGRGLQLLFYSVGIGQISSEVPQNLSASRPQDRQFILSSKKLLLSDSGFYLCAWQTGYEQYFGPGTRLTVT.

This clone was counted a few times. The chain links TRBV2 to TRBJ1-5; D perhaps matches TRBD1 (5 bases). The germline V gene has CDR1 SNHLY and CDR2 FYNNEI. V was pared by 8 bases and J by 0 bases, with 14 bases between. The CDR3 loop spans 15 amino acids. The CDR3 reads CASWGGSYSNQPQHF. The DNA for the CDR3 is TGTGCCAGCTGGGGGGGGTCGTATAGCAATCAGCCCCAGCATTTT.

The rearrangement uses TRBV5-8 and TRBJ1-2; TRBD1 agrees at 8 bases. The junction had 7 bases not matched to a gene; V was cut back by 2 bases and J by 1 base. This CDR3 has 16 amino acids. Germline lookup yields CDR1 SGHTS and CDR2 YDEGEE. The CDR3 loop reads CASSFRGPAVNYGYTF. Here the CDR3 DNA reads TGTGCCAGCAGCTTCAGGGGGCCCGCCGTTAACTATGGCTACACCTTC.

The chain recombines TRBV2 with TRBJ1-2; the D is unclear. Trimming left V 2 bases short and J 7 bases short, with 11 bases between. The germline gives CDR1 SNHLY, CDR2 FYNNEI. The CDR3 is 13 residues long. The DNA for the CDR3 is TGTGCCAGCAGTGAAATCGGGTCCGGTGGCTACACCTTC. This gives the protein CASSEIGSGGYTF.

In this sample, this clone turned up a few times. The chain couples TRBV9 to TRBJ1-6; the D gene is possibly TRBD1 (5 bases). Trimming pared 2 bases from V and 9 bases from J, leaving 12 bases between. Looked up from germline, CDR1 is SGDLS and CDR2 is YYNGEE. The CDR3 sequence is 14 residues long. CDR3 loop: CASSVGGGGSPLHF. The CDR3 DNA reads TGTGCCAGCAGCGTCGGCGGGGGGGGTTCACCCCTCCACTTT.

V is TRBV4-2 and J is TRBJ1-6, with a possible D match to TRBD1 (5 bases). Germline V gene sequence: CDR1 LGHNA, CDR2 YNFKEQ. This CDR3 region has 14 residues. Trimming took off 1 base at V and 9 bases at J, with 10 bases between the two ends. This chain's CDR3 is CASSQGQGLSPLHF. CDR3 sequence (DNA): TGTGCCAGCAGCCAAGGGCAGGGCCTTTCACCCCTCCACTTT.

V gene TRBV7-3 combines with J gene TRBJ2-2, with 12 bases aligning to TRBD2. Trimming cost V 5 bases and J 1 base; bases outside gene matches: 2. Germline V gene lookup returns CDR1 SGHTA and CDR2 FQGTGA. This CDR3 is built from 16 residues. The CDR3 reads CASSPLAGGNTGELFF. DNA for the CDR3: TGTGCCAGCAGCCCACTAGCGGGGGGGAACACCGGGGAGCTGTTTTTT.

This clone was observed a few times. This rearrangement joins TRBV5-8 to TRBJ2-7; D gene unclear. V gave up 0 bases and J gave up 2 bases, with 9 bases separating them. Germline values: CDR1 SGHTS, CDR2 YDEGEE. The CDR3 has 14 residues. CDR3 DNA: TGTGCCAGCAGCTTGGTCCCAGGTACCTACGAGCAGTACTTC. Its translation: CASSLVPGTYEQYF.

J is TRBJ2-3 and V is TRBV5-4; TRBD2 aligns across 12 bases. The V gene end was trimmed by 4 bases and the J gene end by 1 base; junction bases not matched to a gene: 4. Germline CDR1 reads SGHNT; CDR2 reads YYREEE (reference sequence). This CDR3 is 16 amino acids long. The CDR3 is CASSNRLAGGTDTQYF. In DNA, the CDR3 is TGTGCCAGCAGCAACCGACTAGCGGGGGGCACAGATACGCAGTATTTT.

The chain combines TRBV6-5 with TRBJ1-4, with no clear D. Trimming shortened V by 2 bases and J by 1 base, and 11 bases separated the two germline ends. CDR1 and CDR2 from the germline V gene are MNHEY and SVGAGI. The CDR3 is made up of 16 amino acids. The CDR3: CASSYALEGTNEKLFF. Here the CDR3 DNA reads TGTGCCAGCAGTTACGCCCTGGAGGGAACTAATGAAAAACTGTTTTTT.

This sequence joins TRBV9 and TRBJ2-1, with 9 bases that match TRBD2. The J segment lost 7 bases and the V segment lost 4 bases, leaving 12 bases of the junction unmatched. The CDR3 contains 16 residues. CDR1 and CDR2 from the germline V gene are SGDLS and YYNGEE. This CDR3 is CASSTSGGPNGNEQFF. CDR3 bases: TGTGCCAGCAGCACCAGCGGGGGGCCCAATGGGAATGAGCAGTTCTTC. The entire variable domain, with the rest obtained from reference TRBV9 and TRBJ2-1, is as follows: DSGVTQTPKHLITATGQRVTLRCSPRSGDLSVYWYQQSLDQGLQFLIQYYNGEERAKGNILERFSAQQFPDLHSELNLSSLELGDSALYFCASSTSGGPNGNEQFFGPGTRLTVL.

This clone was seen a handful of times. The chain employs TRBV7-8 and TRBJ2-7, with D maybe TRBD1 (6 bases). The V end was cut by 0 bases, the J end by 4 bases, with 22 bases between. The V gene's germline CDR1 is SGHVS and CDR2 FQNEAQ. This CDR3 has 18 residues. In nucleotides, the CDR3 is TGTGCCAGCAGCTTAGCCTTTCGGACAGTAGAAAGAAGTTACGAGCAGTACTTC. Its protein product is CASSLAFRTVERSYEQYF.

V usage is TRBV13 and J usage is TRBJ1-2; D perhaps matches TRBD1 (6 bases). This CDR3 comprises 13 residues. V was cut by 7 bases and J by 4 bases, with 13 bases left in between. CDR1 is PRHDT, CDR2 FYEKMQ, per germline (reference sequence). The CDR3, as DNA: TGTGCCAGCACCCTACAGGGTTCCTATGGCTACACCTTC. This sequence encodes CASTLQGSYGYTF. The variable domain in full, completed from reference TRBV13 and TRBJ1-2, reads AAGVIQSPRHLIKEKRETATLKCYPIPRHDTVYWYQQGPGQDPQFLISFYEKMQSDKGSIPDRFSAQQFSDYHSELNMSSLELGDSALYFCASTLQGSYGYTFGSGTRLTVV.

The genes are TRBV4-3 and TRBJ1-6; 10 bases are a match to TRBD1. The junction had 14 bases not matched to a gene; V was cut back by 0 bases and J by 0 bases. CDR3 length: 22 residues. The germline V gene has CDR1 LGHNA and CDR2 YSLEER. CDR3 sequence: CASSQEHPGQGWVDSYNSPLHF. The CDR3 region has the DNA TGCGCCAGCAGCCAAGAGCATCCGGGACAGGGGTGGGTGGACTCCTATAATTCACCCCTCCACTTT.

This clone was counted a few times. The V and J genes are TRBV7-9 and TRBJ1-5; D remains unclear. Germline V gives CDR1 SEHNR, CDR2 FQNEAQ (reference sequence). Trimming took off 3 bases at V and 7 bases at J, with 7 bases between the two ends. The CDR3 spans 12 residues. The CDR3 DNA sequence: TGTGCCAGCAGCTTGACGGGGCAGCCCCAGCATTTT. This gives the protein CASSLTGQPQHF. Combining the CDR3 with reference TRBV7-9 and TRBJ1-5 gives the whole variable domain DTGVSQNPRHKITKRGQNVTFRCDPISEHNRLYWYRQTLGQGPEFLTYFQNEAQLEKSRLLSDRFSAERPKGSFSTLEIQRTEQGDSAMYLCASSLTGQPQHFGDGTRLSIL.

The genes are TRBV11-2 and TRBJ2-7; 10 nucleotides match TRBD1. This CDR3 has 15 residues. Trimming at V came to 5 bases and at J to 4 bases, leaving 8 bases not matched to a gene. Germline-derived CDR1 and CDR2 are SGHAT and FQNNGV. This CDR3 is CASSALTGGGYEQYF. As DNA, the CDR3 is TGTGCCAGCAGCGCCTTGACAGGGGGCGGGTACGAGCAGTACTTC.

V is TRBV5-4 and J is TRBJ1-6, with 7 bases that match TRBD1. The CDR3 is made up of 14 amino acids. The V gene end was trimmed by 4 bases and the J gene end by 7 bases; junction bases not matched to a gene: 5. Looked up from germline, CDR1 is SGHNT and CDR2 is YYREEE (reference sequence). This chain's CDR3 is CASSRDRENSPLHF. CDR3 nucleotides: TGTGCCAGCAGCCGCGACAGGGAAAATTCACCCCTCCACTTT.

The rearrangement uses TRBV5-4 and TRBJ2-2, with no clear D. The germline V and J ends were trimmed by 0 bases and 7 bases, with 7 bases remaining between them. The CDR3 runs to 13 residues. Germline assignment: CDR1 SGHNT and CDR2 YYREEE (reference sequence). The DNA of the CDR3 is TGTGCCAGCAGCTTGGTAGTTGGCGGGGAGCTGTTTTTT. Its translation: CASSLVVGGELFF.

This clone occurred a few times. The chain combines TRBV7-3 with TRBJ1-3; possibly TRBD1 for D (6 bases). Trimming took 5 bases from V and 0 from J, leaving 14 bases between them. Germline V CDR1 and CDR2: SGHTA, FQGTGA. CDR3 length: 16 residues. CDR3 residues: CASSRRDTSSGNTIYF. CDR3 in DNA: TGTGCCAGCAGCCGCCGGGACACAAGCTCTGGAAACACCATATATTTT.

The genes are TRBV5-1 and TRBJ2-3, with 9 bases matching TRBD2. This CDR3 has 16 amino acids. CDR1 is SGHRS, CDR2 YFSETQ, per germline. With V trimmed by 4 bases and J by 5 bases, 11 bases remained unmatched. The CDR3 region has the DNA TGCGCCAGCAGCCCACGGGCTAGCGGGGTGGGAGATACGCAGTATTTT. It codes for CASSPRASGVGDTQYF.

Only one count was recorded for this clone. This rearrangement joins TRBV29-1 to TRBJ1-1; tentative D call: TRBD1 (6 bases). V lost 0 bases, J lost 5 bases, and 22 bases lay in between. Germline loops: CDR1 SQVTM, CDR2 ANQGSEA. The CDR3 sequence is 17 residues long. CDR3 coding DNA: TGCAGCGTTGAAGATCGGAGGACGCATTTAAGGGGGACTGAAGCTTTCTTT. As protein: CSVEDRRTHLRGTEAFF.